Below, 10 T cell receptor beta chains from the same sample are listed, as sequenced in a study of breast tumors, draining lymph nodes, adjacent tissues (dated by TCRdb to the mid-2010s). Preparation of the library involved multiplex PCR. Sequencing was carried out with an Illumina HiSeq 2000. TCRdb reran the public reads through fastp at Q25 and MiXCR, keeping productive beta chains. Each CDR3 protein gets just one entry, which takes the most common genes and DNA from the rows behind it. Recorded for this sample are approximately 11,000 distinct CDR3 sequences; around 36% of them occurred a single time. The ten top clones hold 13% to 15% of the sample. The sequencing sample was made of breast tumor tissue. The receptors derive from a female donor with breast cancer. Some clones in this sample may be carry-over from other donors' samples.

The chain links TRBV6-5 to TRBJ1-2, with 7 nucleotides matching TRBD1. The V gene end was trimmed by 1 base and the J gene end by 2 bases; junction bases not matched to a gene: 1. This CDR3 is 14 amino acids long. Germline CDR1 is MNHEY and CDR2 is SVGAGI. DNA for the CDR3: TGTGCCAGCAGTTACTTGGGACAGAACTATGGCTACACCTTC. Translated, it gives CASSYLGQNYGYTF.

Many counts were recorded for this clonotype. This chain links TRBV18 with TRBJ2-1; perhaps D is TRBD1 or TRBD2 (5 bases each). The CDR3 has 13 amino acids. Deletions cut 3 bases from V and 8 bases from J, with 11 bases between. CDR1 and CDR2 (germline): KGHSH, LQKENI. CDR3 nucleotides: TGTGCCAGCTCACCCCGGGGCCTCGATGAGCAGTTCTTC. It translates to CASSPRGLDEQFF.

Many counts were recorded for this clonotype. This sequence joins TRBV5-1 and TRBJ1-2, with D perhaps TRBD1 (5 bases). This CDR3 comprises 12 residues. Trimming removed 5 bases at V and 4 bases at J, with 9 bases between. Germline V gene lookup returns CDR1 SGHRS and CDR2 YFSETQ. The CDR3 DNA reads as TGCGCCAGCAGAGCCGGGACCTATGGCTACACCTTC. It specifies CASRAGTYGYTF.

By frequency in the sample, this clonotype is medium-sized. This chain links TRBV20-1 with TRBJ2-1, with TRBD2 identical over 9 bases. Germline CDR1 and CDR2: DFQATT and SNEGSKA (reference sequence). Trimming removed 0 bases from V and 6 bases from J; junction bases left unmatched: 9. The CDR3 is made up of 16 amino acids. This chain's CDR3 is CSAREGTSPPLNEQFF. For the CDR3, the DNA is TGCAGTGCTAGAGAAGGGACTAGCCCTCCTCTCAATGAGCAGTTCTTC.

This clonotype was seen a handful of times. Here the CDR3 DNA reads TGTGCCAGCAGCCAAGATCGTAGCTCCGCTATACAAGCTTTCTTT. Translating gives CASSQDRSSAIQAFF. The chain links TRBV4-2 to TRBJ1-1, with D unclear. The germline CDR1 and CDR2 sequences are LGHNA and YNFKEQ. Deletions cut 0 bases from V and 9 bases from J, with 17 bases between. The CDR3 has 15 residues.

This clonotype has a count of ten or more. The genes are TRBV3-1 and TRBJ1-2; D is unclear. CDR1 and CDR2 from the germline V gene are LGHDT and YNNKEL (reference sequence). The CDR3 loop spans 13 amino acids. Trimming stripped 4 bases from V and 3 bases from J, with 9 bases between. CDR3 bases: TGTGCCAGCAGCCCGCGGCGGGACTATGGCTACACCTTC. Amino acid sequence: CASSPRRDYGYTF.

This clonotype was counted at least ten times. The V call is TRBV6-1, the J call TRBJ1-2; D might be TRBD1 (5 bases). Germline V gene sequence: CDR1 MNHNS, CDR2 SASEGT. V was clipped by 4 bases and J by 2 bases, with 8 bases between them. The CDR3 sequence is 13 residues long. The CDR3 here is CASSVDTNYGYTF. DNA for the CDR3: TGTGCCAGCAGTGTGGACACAAACTATGGCTACACCTTC.

This clonotype is deemed medium-sized. The V and J genes are TRBV10-3 and TRBJ2-7; TRBD2 agrees at 14 bases. This CDR3 is 17 amino acids long. The germline V gene has CDR1 ENHRY and CDR2 SYGVKD. Unmatched junction bases numbered 6, after V lost 3 bases and J lost 2 bases. CDR3 loop: CAISDGTSGRSTYEQYF. In DNA, the CDR3 is TGTGCCATCAGTGATGGGACTAGCGGGAGATCGACCTACGAGCAGTACTTC.

This clonotype was detected many times. The genes are TRBV9 and TRBJ2-7; 8 bases map to TRBD1. Trimming cost V 0 bases and J 2 bases; bases outside gene matches: 1. The V gene's germline CDR1 is SGDLS and CDR2 YYNGEE. This CDR3 is built from 14 residues. CDR3 in amino acids: CASSVAQGAYEQYF. In DNA form, the CDR3 reads TGTGCCAGCAGCGTAGCACAGGGGGCCTACGAGCAGTACTTC.

Sample share makes this clonotype medium-sized. The V call is TRBV6-6, the J call TRBJ2-2; 12 nucleotides line up with TRBD2. This CDR3 region has 17 residues. V dropped 3 bases and J dropped 2; count of bases not matched to a gene: 4. CDR1 is MNHNY, CDR2 SVGAGI, per germline (reference sequence). The CDR3 spells CASSYGTSGRNTGELFF. CDR3 in DNA: TGTGCCAGCAGTTATGGGACTAGCGGGCGAAACACCGGGGAGCTGTTTTTT.